This TCR beta chain was observed in a study of vaccination effects on CD4 cells after COVID-19. TCRdb's copy holds only in-frame clones and misses some; the assay was immunoSEQ multiplex PCR. In the table there are 30,000 or so clones, about 73% of which are singletons. Using viral peptide pools, the ViraFEST assay grew out antigen-specific CD4+ T cells prior to sequencing. Following 10 days of culture, CD4+ T cells were isolated. The cohort was immunized with two doses of either the BNT162b2 or mRNA-1273 vaccine. Wells containing a few million PBMC each were cultured with 9 to 10 IU/ml IL-2 and approximately 10 ug/ml peptides. IL-2 medium was substituted for half the medium on days 3 and 7. Germline CDR1 and CDR2: KGHDR and SFDVKD. Trimming left V 4 bases short and J 5 bases short, with 20 bases between. This CDR3 has 16 residues. Concerning this clone itself: Its antigen is not identified.

This sample comprised CD4+ T cells from PBMCs cultured with HCoV-NL63 spike peptides, obtained after COVID-19 vaccination. V and J are TRBV24-1 and TRBJ2-7, with D perhaps assigned TRBD1 or TRBD2 (5 bases each). This receptor was obtained from a human donor who received a COVID-19 vaccine. CDR3: CATSETGRAGSDEQYF. The CDR3 DNA follows: TGTGCCACCAGTGAGACTGGGCGGGCAGGGAGCGACGAGCAGTACTTC.